This entry lists 20 T cell receptor beta chains sequenced from one sample in a study of blood T cell repertoires in COVID-19. Sequencing was performed with immunoSEQ multiplex PCR; in TCRdb, only in-frame clones are kept and a portion is missing. Among around 200,000 clones listed, less than 85% were seen once. The sequenced material came from peripheral blood. The receptors were gathered from a human donor in a cohort sampled during active COVID-19.

The genes are TRBV15 and TRBJ1-6, with D unclear. CDR1 and CDR2 (germline): LNHNV, YYDKDF (reference sequence). The V end was cut by 2 bases, the J end by 0 bases, with 11 bases between. This CDR3 spans 17 amino acids. The CDR3 DNA reads TGTGCCACCAGCAGACCCCGGGAGAGCTCCTATAATTCACCCCTCCACTTT. Protein: CATSRPRESSYNSPLHF.

This clone appeared a few times. The V call is TRBV7-9, the J call TRBJ1-1; 7 nucleotides line up with TRBD1. Germline CDR1 SEHNR, CDR2 FQNEAQ (reference sequence). The CDR3 extends over 13 amino acids. J lost 6 bases, V lost 3 bases, and 4 bases had no gene match. CDR3 in amino acids: CASSLTGQPEAFF. The CDR3 region has the DNA TGTGCCAGCAGCTTGACGGGACAGCCTGAAGCTTTCTTT.

Written as DNA, the CDR3 is TGTGCCAGCAGTTCGGGGACCGGGACAAGAACGTACTTC. This encodes CASSSGTGTRTYF. The chain uses TRBV12-3 or TRBV12-4 and TRBJ2-7; possible D gene TRBD1, 6 bases. V was pared by 4 bases and J by 12 bases, with 19 bases between. The CDR3 totals 13 residues.

This chain joins TRBV3-1 (or the pseudogene TRBV3-2) and TRBJ2-1; 16 nucleotides line up with TRBD2. Looked up from germline, CDR1 is LGHDT and CDR2 is YNNKEL (reference sequence). The CDR3 loop spans 17 amino acids. V shed 4 bases, J shed 9 bases, and the junction held 9 bases outside the gene matches. As DNA, the CDR3 is TGTGCCAGCAGCCTCGGGACTAGCGGGGGGGCCGAGGGTGAGCAGTTCTTC. This translates into CASSLGTSGGAEGEQFF.

V gene TRBV20-1 combines with J gene TRBJ2-1; 11 nucleotides agree with TRBD2. CDR1 and CDR2 from the germline V gene are DFQATT and SNEGSKA (reference sequence). The CDR3 is 19 amino acids. With 3 bases clipped from V and 1 base from J, the junction kept 14 bases outside the gene matches. CDR3 in DNA: TGCAGTGCTAGTAGTGCTAGCGGGGGGCCATCAGCATCCTACAATGAGCAGTTCTTC. It encodes CSASSASGGPSASYNEQFF.

The chain recombines TRBV18 with TRBJ1-1; D is perhaps TRBD1 (5 bases). The CDR3 is 13 amino acids. Germline-derived CDR1 and CDR2 are KGHSH and LQKENI. Trimming shortened V by 3 bases and J by 3 bases, and 8 bases separated the two germline ends. The CDR3 DNA sequence: TGTGCCAGCTCACCGGAAGGGGACACTGAAGCTTTCTTT. This codes for CASSPEGDTEAFF.

This chain uses TRBV5-6 with TRBJ2-7; 10 positions match TRBD2. The CDR3 loop spans 18 amino acids. J was trimmed by 6 bases and V by 1 base; bases with no gene match: 16. Germline CDR1 SGHDT, CDR2 YYEEEE. The CDR3 bases are TGTGCCAGCAGCTTGCGTAAGCGGGGGGGTAATGGGGCCCTCGAGCAGTACTTC. It is translated as CASSLRKRGGNGALEQYF.

This chain joins TRBV18 and TRBJ1-2; 9 bases are a match to TRBD1. This CDR3 has 18 residues. V shed 3 bases and J 0 bases; nucleotides not matched to a gene: 11. The germline V gene has CDR1 KGHSH and CDR2 LQKENI. CDR3 sequence: CASSPLQGAPSPNYGYTF. CDR3 in DNA: TGTGCCAGCTCACCTTTACAGGGGGCCCCCTCTCCTAACTATGGCTACACCTTC.

This chain joins TRBV21-1 and TRBJ1-6. TRBV21-1 is classified as a pseudogene. The CDR3 contains 10 residues. The CDR3 nucleotides are TGTGCCAGCCGGGATTCACCCCTCCACTTT. This gives the protein CASRDSPLHF.

The chain couples TRBV6-1 to TRBJ1-2; 7 positions agree with TRBD1. Germline V lookup: CDR1 MNHNS, CDR2 SASEGT. The CDR3 has 16 amino acids. V trimming: 0 bases; J trimming: 4 bases; junction bases outside the gene matches: 8. The CDR3 loop is CASSEAAGAGGYGYTF. The CDR3 region has the DNA TGTGCCAGCAGTGAAGCAGCCGGGGCAGGGGGCTATGGCTACACCTTC.

In its sample, this clone was seen once. The genes are TRBV19 and TRBJ1-2; 8 nucleotides agree with TRBD1. The CDR3 loop spans 14 amino acids. V lost 6 bases to trimming and J lost 3 bases; unmatched junction nucleotides: 6. From germline, CDR1 is LNHDA and CDR2 SQIVND (reference sequence). The chain's CDR3 is CASRSGGAHYGYTF. The CDR3 DNA reads TGTGCCAGTAGGTCAGGGGGCGCTCACTATGGCTACACCTTC.

The V gene is TRBV2, the J gene TRBJ2-3, with D possibly being TRBD2 (6 bases). Germline V gives CDR1 SNHLY, CDR2 FYNNEI. V was shortened by 5 bases and J by 2 bases, with 14 bases between the two germline ends. There are 15 residues in the CDR3. The DNA for the CDR3 is TGTGCCAGCAGTTCCGATAGCGGATACACAGATACGCAGTATTTT. Translation gives CASSSDSGYTDTQYF.

V usage is TRBV6-2 or TRBV6-3 and J usage is TRBJ1-2; D remains unclear. The CDR3 runs 15 residues. V lost 2 bases and J lost 4, with 14 bases in between. Germline lookup yields CDR1 MNHEY and CDR2 SVGEGT. CDR3: CASSYGRSPFYGYTF. In DNA form, the CDR3 reads TGTGCCAGCAGTTACGGCAGGTCGCCCTTCTATGGCTACACCTTC.

The CDR3 is CASSRNRELYEQYF. CDR3 in DNA: TGCGCCAGCAGCAGGAACAGGGAACTCTACGAGCAGTACTTC. The rearrangement uses TRBV5-1 and TRBJ2-7, with D possibly TRBD1 on 6 matching bases. Deletions cut 4 bases from V and 3 bases from J, with 14 bases between. The CDR3 spans 14 residues. The V gene's germline CDR1 is SGHRS and CDR2 YFSETQ.

The chain joins TRBV5-4 to TRBJ1-2; D gene unclear. This CDR3 comprises 13 residues. V lost 3 bases to trimming and J lost 5 bases, with 11 bases between them. The germline V gene encodes CDR1 SGHNT and CDR2 YYREEE (reference sequence). The DNA of the CDR3 is TGTGCCAGCAGCTACTTAGCGGGTTATGGCTACACCTTC. This codes for CASSYLAGYGYTF.

In regard to this clone: Germline and junction disagree at one end, which may indicate a read error. The V call is TRBV7-7, the J call TRBJ2-1, with D perhaps TRBD1 (7 bases). The CDR3 has 16 residues. CDR1 and CDR2 (germline): SSHAT, FNYEAQ (reference sequence). CDR3 protein: CASSLAEAGGHNEQFF. DNA for the CDR3: TGTGCTAGCAGCTTAGCGGAGGCAGGGGGACACAATGAGCAGTTCTTC.

The CDR3 reads CSASNQRGAFYNEQFF. CDR3 DNA: TGCAGTGCTAGTAACCAGCGGGGGGCTTTTTACAATGAGCAGTTCTTC. V is TRBV20-1 and J is TRBJ2-1; 9 nucleotides agree with TRBD2. From germline, CDR1 is DFQATT and CDR2 SNEGSKA (reference sequence). The CDR3 length is 16 residues. J gave up 4 bases and V 3 bases, and 10 bases lay outside the gene matches.

This chain connects TRBV19 to TRBJ1-1; D unclear. Trimming took off 6 bases at V and 2 bases at J, with 19 bases between the two ends. There are 16 residues in the CDR3. Per germline, CDR1 LNHDA and CDR2 SQIVND (reference sequence). The CDR3 loop reads CASRDRVRSLNTEAFF. CDR3 sequence (DNA): TGTGCCAGTAGGGATCGGGTTCGGAGTCTTAACACTGAAGCTTTCTTT.

The chain carries TRBV6-5 and TRBJ1-3, with D perhaps matching TRBD1 (5 bases). V was shortened by 5 bases and J by 0 bases, with 11 bases between the two germline ends. Per the germline V gene, CDR1 is MNHEY and CDR2 is SVGAGI. This CDR3 is 15 amino acids long. CDR3 in amino acids: CASSRDSSSGNTIYF. Here the CDR3 DNA reads TGTGCCAGCAGTCGGGACTCTTCCTCTGGAAACACCATATATTTT.

This clone was recorded only once. V usage is TRBV10-2 and J usage is TRBJ2-5; a weak D match, TRBD2 (5 bases). Per germline, CDR1 WSHSY and CDR2 SAAADI. This CDR3 has 13 residues. Between the trimmed V and J ends, which lost 8 bases and 1 base, there was a span of 11 bases. The CDR3: CASGSGGQETQYF. The DNA of the CDR3 is TGCGCCAGCGGGAGCGGAGGCCAAGAGACCCAGTACTTC.